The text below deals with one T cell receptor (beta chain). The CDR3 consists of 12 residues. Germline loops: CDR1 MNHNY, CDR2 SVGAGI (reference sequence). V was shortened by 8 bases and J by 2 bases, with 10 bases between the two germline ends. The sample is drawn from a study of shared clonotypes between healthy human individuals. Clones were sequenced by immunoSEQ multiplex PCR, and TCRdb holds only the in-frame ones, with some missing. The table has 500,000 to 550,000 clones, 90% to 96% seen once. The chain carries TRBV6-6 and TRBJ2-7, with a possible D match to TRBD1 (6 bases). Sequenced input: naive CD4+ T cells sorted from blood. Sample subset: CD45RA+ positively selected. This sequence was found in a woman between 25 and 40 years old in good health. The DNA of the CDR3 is TGTGCCAGCCGGGACACCACCTACGAGCAGTACTTC. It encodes CASRDTTYEQYF.